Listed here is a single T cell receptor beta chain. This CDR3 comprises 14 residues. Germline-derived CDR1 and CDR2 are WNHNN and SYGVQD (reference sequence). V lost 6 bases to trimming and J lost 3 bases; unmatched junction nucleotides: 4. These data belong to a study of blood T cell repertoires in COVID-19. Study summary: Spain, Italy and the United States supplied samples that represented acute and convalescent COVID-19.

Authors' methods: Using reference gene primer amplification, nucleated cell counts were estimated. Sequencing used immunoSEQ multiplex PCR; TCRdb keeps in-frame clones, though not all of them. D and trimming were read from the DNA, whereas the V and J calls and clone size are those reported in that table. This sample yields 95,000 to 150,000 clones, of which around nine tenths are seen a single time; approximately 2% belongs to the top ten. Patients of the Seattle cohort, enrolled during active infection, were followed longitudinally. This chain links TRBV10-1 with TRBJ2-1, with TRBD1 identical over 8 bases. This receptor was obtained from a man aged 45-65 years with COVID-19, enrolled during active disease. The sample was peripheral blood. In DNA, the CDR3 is TGCGCCAGCAGCATCGGACAGGGCTACAATGAGCAGTTCTTC. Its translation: CASSIGQGYNEQFF.